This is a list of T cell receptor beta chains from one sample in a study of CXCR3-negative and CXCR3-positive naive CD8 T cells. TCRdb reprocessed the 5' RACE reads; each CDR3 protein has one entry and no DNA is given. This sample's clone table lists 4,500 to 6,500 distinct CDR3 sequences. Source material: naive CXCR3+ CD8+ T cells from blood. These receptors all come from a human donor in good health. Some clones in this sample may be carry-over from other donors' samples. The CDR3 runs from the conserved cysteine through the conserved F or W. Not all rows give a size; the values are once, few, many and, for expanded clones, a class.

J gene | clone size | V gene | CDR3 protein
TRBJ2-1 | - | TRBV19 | CASMDRSYYNEQFF
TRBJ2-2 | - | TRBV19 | CASCGTAFTGELFF
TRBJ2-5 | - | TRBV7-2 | CASSFDNQETQYF
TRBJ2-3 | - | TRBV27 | CASSLSIQGEDTQYF
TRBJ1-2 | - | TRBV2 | CASSAPSGYTF
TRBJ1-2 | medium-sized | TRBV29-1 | CSVDSAGYGYTF
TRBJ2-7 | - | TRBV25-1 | CASSVSYEQYF
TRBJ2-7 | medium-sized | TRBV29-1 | CSVVGQTYEQYF
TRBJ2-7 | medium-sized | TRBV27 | CASRTSPGIEQYF
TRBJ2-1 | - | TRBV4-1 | CASSQEKGLEQFF
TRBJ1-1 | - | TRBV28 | CASSLTGLADTEAFF
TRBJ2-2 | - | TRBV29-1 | CSVEENTGELFF
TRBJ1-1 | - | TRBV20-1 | CSARDIGKWGTEAFF
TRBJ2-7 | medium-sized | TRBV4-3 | CASSQVGTGGNEQYF
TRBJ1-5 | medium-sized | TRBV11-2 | CASSLGVNQPQHF
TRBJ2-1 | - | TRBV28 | CASCGGSYNEQFF